The rows below give T cell receptor beta chains drawn from one sample of a study of identical twins. TCRdb re-analysed the 5' RACE reads in MiXCR, keeping a single row per CDR3 protein. Of some 190,000 distinct CDR3 sequences listed, less than 20% were seen once; the top ten hold over 35%. The data were also submitted as part of a second study, on T cells expressing NK-cell markers.

Sequenced input: CD8+ T cells sorted from blood. These receptors were collected from a woman aged 18-29 years in good health. Both conserved end residues are part of each CDR3. A D gene is named only where the DNA matches it firmly. The size entry is marked missing in some rows and otherwise reads once, few, many or a size class.

j_gene: TRBJ2-1
len: 15
abundance: few
d_gene: TRBD2
v_gene: TRBV6-2/TRBV6-3
CDR3aa: CASSYLASGRMEQFF
CDR3nt: TGTGCCAGCAGTTACTTGGCTAGCGGGAGAATGGAGCAGTTCTTC

j_gene: TRBJ2-3
len: 16
abundance: few
d_gene: NA
v_gene: TRBV5-1
CDR3aa: CASSSSWDEGTDTQYF
CDR3nt: TGCGCCAGCAGCTCCTCTTGGGACGAAGGCACAGATACGCAGTATTTT

j_gene: TRBJ1-5
len: 15
abundance: many
d_gene: NA
v_gene: TRBV7-8
CDR3aa: CASSLGHISNQPQHF
CDR3nt: TGTGCCAGCAGCTTAGGTCACATTAGCAATCAGCCCCAGCATTTT

j_gene: TRBJ1-6
len: 14
abundance: NA
d_gene: NA
v_gene: TRBV9
CDR3aa: CASSVGDRPSPLHF
CDR3nt: TGTGCCAGCAGCGTAGGCGACCGCCCTTCACCCCTCCACTTT

j_gene: TRBJ2-1
len: 18
abundance: NA
d_gene: TRBD2
v_gene: TRBV7-2
CDR3aa: CASSLAVVLAGEGNEQFF
CDR3nt: TGTGCCAGCAGCTTAGCGGTAGTTCTCGCGGGAGAGGGCAATGAGCAGTTCTTC

j_gene: TRBJ2-7
len: 15
abundance: NA
d_gene: TRBD1
v_gene: TRBV20-1
CDR3aa: CSAKPKGRGYYEQYF
CDR3nt: TGCAGTGCTAAACCGAAGGGCAGGGGGTACTACGAGCAGTACTTC

j_gene: TRBJ2-7
len: 14
abundance: few
d_gene: TRBD1
v_gene: TRBV12-3/TRBV12-4
CDR3aa: CASRPGQGAREQYF
CDR3nt: TGTGCCAGCAGGCCGGGACAGGGGGCTCGCGAGCAGTACTTC

j_gene: TRBJ2-3
len: 16
abundance: few
d_gene: TRBD2
v_gene: TRBV27
CDR3aa: CASSLLSSGGANTQYF
CDR3nt: TGTGCCAGCAGTTTACTATCTAGCGGGGGGGCAAATACGCAGTATTTT

j_gene: TRBJ2-7
len: 18
abundance: few
d_gene: NA
v_gene: TRBV27
CDR3aa: CASSSGQGFLAASYEQYF
CDR3nt: TGTGCCAGTAGCTCCGGACAGGGTTTTCTAGCGGCCTCTTACGAGCAGTACTTC

j_gene: TRBJ2-1
len: 13
abundance: many
d_gene: NA
v_gene: TRBV12-3/TRBV12-4
CDR3aa: CASSPPLYNEQFF
CDR3nt: TGTGCCAGCAGTCCGCCCCTGTACAATGAGCAGTTCTTC

j_gene: TRBJ1-1
len: 15
abundance: NA
d_gene: TRBD1
v_gene: TRBV9
CDR3aa: CASSPRTGPNTEAFF
CDR3nt: TGTGCCAGCAGCCCGCGGACAGGACCGAACACTGAAGCTTTCTTT

j_gene: TRBJ2-2
len: 13
abundance: NA
d_gene: NA
v_gene: TRBV24-1
CDR3aa: CATSKGTFGELFF
CDR3nt: TGTGCCACCAGCAAAGGGACCTTCGGGGAGCTGTTTTTT

j_gene: TRBJ2-1
len: 13
abundance: many
d_gene: NA
v_gene: TRBV9
CDR3aa: CASSVQGANEQFF
CDR3nt: TGTGCCAGCAGCGTGCAGGGCGCCAATGAGCAGTTCTTC

j_gene: TRBJ1-4
len: 13
abundance: few
d_gene: NA
v_gene: TRBV20-1
CDR3aa: CSAPLAANEKLFF
CDR3nt: TGCAGTGCTCCACTTGCGGCTAATGAAAAACTGTTTTTT

j_gene: TRBJ1-2
len: 14
abundance: few
d_gene: NA
v_gene: TRBV28
CDR3aa: CASTWTGGSYGYTF
CDR3nt: TGTGCCAGCACTTGGACGGGAGGAAGTTATGGCTACACCTTC

j_gene: TRBJ2-2
len: 16
abundance: NA
d_gene: TRBD2
v_gene: TRBV7-2
CDR3aa: CASRGTSGSGTGELFF
CDR3nt: TGTGCCAGCAGGGGGACTAGCGGGAGCGGCACCGGGGAGCTGTTTTTT

j_gene: TRBJ2-5
len: 14
abundance: few
d_gene: TRBD1
v_gene: TRBV3-1
CDR3aa: CASSQATGEETQYF
CDR3nt: TGTGCCAGCAGCCAAGCGACAGGGGAAGAGACCCAGTACTTC

j_gene: TRBJ2-7
len: 12
abundance: few
d_gene: NA
v_gene: TRBV9
CDR3aa: CASSETEDEQYF
CDR3nt: TGTGCCAGCAGCGAGACAGAGGACGAGCAGTACTTC

j_gene: TRBJ2-3
len: 15
abundance: few
d_gene: NA
v_gene: TRBV7-3
CDR3aa: CASSPSGGGTDTQYF
CDR3nt: TGTGCCAGCAGCCCTAGTGGCGGGGGCACAGATACGCAGTATTTT

j_gene: TRBJ2-1
len: 13
abundance: few
d_gene: NA
v_gene: TRBV5-1
CDR3aa: CASRDSRYNEQFF
CDR3nt: TGCGCCAGCAGGGACAGCCGGTACAATGAGCAGTTCTTC

j_gene: TRBJ2-1
len: 14
abundance: many
d_gene: TRBD2
v_gene: TRBV11-2
CDR3aa: CASSGGGLSGEQFF
CDR3nt: TGTGCCAGCAGCGGGGGGGGGTTAAGCGGTGAGCAGTTCTTC

j_gene: TRBJ2-1
len: 14
abundance: few
d_gene: TRBD2
v_gene: TRBV20-1
CDR3aa: CSANKAGAGNEQFF
CDR3nt: TGCAGTGCTAATAAAGCGGGAGCGGGTAATGAGCAGTTCTTC